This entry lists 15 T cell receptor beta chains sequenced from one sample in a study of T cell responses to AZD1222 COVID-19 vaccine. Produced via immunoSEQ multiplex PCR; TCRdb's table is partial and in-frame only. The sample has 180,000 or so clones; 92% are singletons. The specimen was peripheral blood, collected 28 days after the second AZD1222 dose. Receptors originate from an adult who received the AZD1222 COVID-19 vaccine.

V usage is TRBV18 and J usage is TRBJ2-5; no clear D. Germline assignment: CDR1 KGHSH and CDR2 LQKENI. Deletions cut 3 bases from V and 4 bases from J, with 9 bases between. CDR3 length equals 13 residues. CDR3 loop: CASSPPVRETQYF. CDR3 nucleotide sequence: TGTGCCAGCTCACCGCCCGTCAGAGAGACCCAGTACTTC.

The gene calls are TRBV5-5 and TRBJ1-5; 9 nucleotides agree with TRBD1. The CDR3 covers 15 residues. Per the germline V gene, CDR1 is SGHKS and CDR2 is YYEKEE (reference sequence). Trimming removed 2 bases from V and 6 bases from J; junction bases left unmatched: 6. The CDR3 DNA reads TGTGCCAGCAGCTTCACAGGGGGCGGTGGTCAGCCCCAGCATTTT. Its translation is CASSFTGGGGQPQHF.

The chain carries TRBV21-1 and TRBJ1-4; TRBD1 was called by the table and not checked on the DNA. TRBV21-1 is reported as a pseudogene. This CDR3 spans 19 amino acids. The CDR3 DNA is TGTGCCAGCAGCCCTCGGAGGGATCCGGGACAGGGAACTAATGAAAAACTGTTTTTT. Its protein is CASSPRRDPGQGTNEKLFF.

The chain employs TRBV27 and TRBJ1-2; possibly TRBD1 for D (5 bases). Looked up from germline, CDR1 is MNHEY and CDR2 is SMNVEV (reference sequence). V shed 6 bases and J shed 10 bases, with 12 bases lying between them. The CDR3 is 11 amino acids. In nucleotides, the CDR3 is TGTGCCAGCAGCTCGGGGGGTCCCTACACCTTC. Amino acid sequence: CASSSGGPYTF.

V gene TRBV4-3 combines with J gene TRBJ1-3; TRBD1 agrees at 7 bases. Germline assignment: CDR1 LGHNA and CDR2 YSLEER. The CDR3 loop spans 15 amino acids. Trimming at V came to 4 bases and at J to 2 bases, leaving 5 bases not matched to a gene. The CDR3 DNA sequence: TGCGCCAGCAGCCCGGGGACAGCTCCTGGAAACACCATATATTTT. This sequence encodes CASSPGTAPGNTIYF.

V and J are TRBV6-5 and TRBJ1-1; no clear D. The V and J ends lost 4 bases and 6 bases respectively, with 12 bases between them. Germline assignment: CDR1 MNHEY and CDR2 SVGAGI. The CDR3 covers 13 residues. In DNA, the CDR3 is TGTGCCAGCAGTTTCCTCGGTGGGGCTGAAGCTTTCTTT. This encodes CASSFLGGAEAFF.

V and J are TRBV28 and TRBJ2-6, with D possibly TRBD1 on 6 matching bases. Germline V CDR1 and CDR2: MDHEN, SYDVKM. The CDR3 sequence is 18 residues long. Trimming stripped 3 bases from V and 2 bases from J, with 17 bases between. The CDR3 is CASSFGSGGMAGANVLTF. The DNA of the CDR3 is TGTGCCAGCAGTTTCGGTAGTGGGGGCATGGCTGGGGCCAACGTCCTGACTTTC.

The CDR3 bases are TGTGCCAGCTCCGGGGGGGCCCGCAATCAGCCCCAGCATTTT. Translated: CASSGGARNQPQHF. V is TRBV9 and J is TRBJ1-5; TRBD1 is a possible D gene (6 bases). V lost 7 bases and J 2 bases, leaving 13 bases between the germline ends. In germline, CDR1 is SGDLS, CDR2 YYNGEE. This CDR3 region has 14 residues.

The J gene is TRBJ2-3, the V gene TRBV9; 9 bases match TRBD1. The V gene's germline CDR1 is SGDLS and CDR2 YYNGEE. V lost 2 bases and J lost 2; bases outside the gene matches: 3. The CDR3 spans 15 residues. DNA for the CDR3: TGTGCCAGCAGCGTGTGGACAGGGGACACAGATACGCAGTATTTT. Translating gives CASSVWTGDTDTQYF. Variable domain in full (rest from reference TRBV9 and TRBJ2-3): DSGVTQTPKHLITATGQRVTLRCSPRSGDLSVYWYQQSLDQGLQFLIQYYNGEERAKGNILERFSAQQFPDLHSELNLSSLELGDSALYFCASSVWTGDTDTQYFGPGTRLTVL.

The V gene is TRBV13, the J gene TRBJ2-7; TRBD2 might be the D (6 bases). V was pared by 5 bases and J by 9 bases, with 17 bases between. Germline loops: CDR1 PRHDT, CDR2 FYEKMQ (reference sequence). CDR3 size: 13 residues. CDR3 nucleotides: TGTGCCAGCAGCCCAAACCCCGGAGGGAGGCAGTACTTC. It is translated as CASSPNPGGRQYF.

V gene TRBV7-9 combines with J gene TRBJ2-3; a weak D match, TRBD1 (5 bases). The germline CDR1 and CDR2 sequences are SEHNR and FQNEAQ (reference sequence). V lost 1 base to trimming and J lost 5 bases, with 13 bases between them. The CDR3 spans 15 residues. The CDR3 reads CASSLVGAAKDTQYF. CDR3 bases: TGTGCCAGCAGCTTAGTTGGGGCAGCTAAAGATACGCAGTATTTT.

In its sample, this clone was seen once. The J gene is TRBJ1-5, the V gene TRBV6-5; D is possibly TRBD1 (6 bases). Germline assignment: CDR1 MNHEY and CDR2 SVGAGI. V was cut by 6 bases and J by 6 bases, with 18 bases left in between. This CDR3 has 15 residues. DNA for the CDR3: TGTGCCAGCAGCTCACAGGGAAAAGTTGTTCAGCCCCAGCATTTT. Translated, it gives CASSSQGKVVQPQHF.

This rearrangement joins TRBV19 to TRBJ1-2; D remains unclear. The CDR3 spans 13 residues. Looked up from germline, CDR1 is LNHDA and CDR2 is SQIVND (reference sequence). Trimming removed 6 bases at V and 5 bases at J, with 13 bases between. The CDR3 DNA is TGTGCCAGTAGCTGGAGGTTGAAATATGGCTACACCTTC. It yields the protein CASSWRLKYGYTF.

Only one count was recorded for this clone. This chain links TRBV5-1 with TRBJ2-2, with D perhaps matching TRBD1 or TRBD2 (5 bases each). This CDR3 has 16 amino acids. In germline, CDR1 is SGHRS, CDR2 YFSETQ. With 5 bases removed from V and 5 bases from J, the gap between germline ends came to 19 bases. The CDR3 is CASSLQPPGRTGELFF. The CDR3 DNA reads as TGCGCCAGCAGTCTCCAGCCGCCGGGGCGAACCGGGGAGCTGTTTTTT.

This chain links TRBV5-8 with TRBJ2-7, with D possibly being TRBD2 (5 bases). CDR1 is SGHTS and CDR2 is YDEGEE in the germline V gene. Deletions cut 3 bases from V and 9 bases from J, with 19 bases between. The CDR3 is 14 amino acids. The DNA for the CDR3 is TGTGCCAGCAGCTCGAGAGGAGAGAGGCGGGTGCAGTACTTC. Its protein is CASSSRGERRVQYF.